The 24 T cell receptor beta chains below come from one sample, sequenced in a study of CD8+ T cells in alopecia areata. Treatment indicated: oral pan-JAK inhibitor, 5-10 mg twice daily. Extracted RNA was reverse transcribed, and the resulting cDNA served as sequencing template. Produced via immunoSEQ multiplex PCR; TCRdb's table is partial and in-frame only. The data contain a few hundred thousand clones, 40% to 45% of them seen just once; the ten biggest clones take up approximately 2.4%. The sample here was CD4+ T cells sorted from blood, taken around week 37, from a patient treated with tofacitinib. These receptors all stem from a human donor with alopecia areata.

This clone has only a few counts. The chain is built from TRBV18 and TRBJ2-7, with 8 bases that match TRBD1. The CDR3 sequence is 14 residues long. V gave up 2 bases and J gave up 3 bases; unmatched junction bases: 3. CDR1 KGHSH and CDR2 LQKENI come from the germline V gene. The DNA for the CDR3 is TGTGCCAGCTCACCAAAGGACAGGGTCTACGAGCAGTACTTC. The encoded protein is CASSPKDRVYEQYF.

Here the CDR3 DNA reads TGTGCCAGTAGTATAGATTTTCCAGGTTCTTCCTATGGCTACACCTTC. Translated: CASSIDFPGSSYGYTF. The chain is built from TRBV19 and TRBJ1-2, with D hard to call. CDR3 length equals 16 residues. Trimming pared 0 bases from V and 4 bases from J, leaving 15 bases between. In germline, CDR1 is LNHDA, CDR2 SQIVND (reference sequence).

This rearrangement joins TRBV4-3 to TRBJ2-2; D perhaps matches TRBD2 (6 bases). V was trimmed by 0 bases and J by 4 bases, leaving 12 bases between them. The CDR3 spans 16 residues. Per the germline V gene, CDR1 is LGHNA and CDR2 is YSLEER. CDR3 nucleotide sequence: TGCGCCAGCAGCCAAGATGCCGGGAGTGGCACCGGGGAGCTGTTTTTT. It is translated as CASSQDAGSGTGELFF.

V usage is TRBV19 and J usage is TRBJ1-5, with 9 bases identical to TRBD1. CDR1 and CDR2 (germline): LNHDA, SQIVND (reference sequence). V shed 5 bases and J 5 bases; nucleotides not matched to a gene: 4. The CDR3 length is 14 residues. CDR3 amino acids: CASSLTGGHQPQHF. The CDR3 nucleotides are TGTGCCAGTAGTTTAACAGGGGGCCATCAGCCCCAGCATTTT.

This clone was detected only a few times. The J gene is TRBJ2-7, the V gene TRBV6-6, with unresolved D. CDR3 length: 14 residues. In germline, CDR1 is MNHNY, CDR2 SVGAGI (reference sequence). Trimming stripped 8 bases from V and 0 bases from J, with 14 bases between. CDR3 sequence (DNA): TGTGCCAGCTGGACCGGACGGCTCTCCTACGAGCAGTACTTC. Amino acids: CASWTGRLSYEQYF.

This clone showed up just a few times. This chain links TRBV6-6 with TRBJ2-3, with D maybe TRBD2 (6 bases). This CDR3 contains 15 residues. Germline CDR1 and CDR2: MNHNY and SVGAGI (reference sequence). Trimming left V 2 bases short and J 5 bases short, with 14 bases between. CDR3 nucleotide sequence: TGTGCCAGCAGTTACATAGGGAGGTCGGTAGATACGCAGTATTTT. This sequence encodes CASSYIGRSVDTQYF.

This chain uses TRBV27 with TRBJ2-7; no clear D. CDR1 is MNHEY and CDR2 is SMNVEV in the germline V gene (reference sequence). Trimming pared 5 bases from V and 3 bases from J, leaving 17 bases between. CDR3 length equals 15 residues. CDR3 amino acids: CASSLTPRNRYEQYF. The CDR3 DNA is TGTGCCAGCAGTCTCACACCCAGGAACCGCTACGAGCAGTACTTC.

The V gene is TRBV11-3, the J gene TRBJ2-5; perhaps TRBD1 as D (5 bases). The CDR3 is made up of 14 amino acids. V lost 1 base and J 9 bases, leaving 15 bases between the germline ends. Germline loops: CDR1 SGHNT, CDR2 YENEEA. CDR3 in DNA: TGTGCCAGCAGCTTAGCTGGCGCGGCAGGGCCCCAGTACTTC. Its protein is CASSLAGAAGPQYF.

V is TRBV9 and J is TRBJ2-6, with TRBD2 matching 14 bases. After removal of 0 bases from V and 0 bases from J, the junction contained 2 bases not matched to a gene. Germline V gene sequence: CDR1 SGDLS, CDR2 YYNGEE. There are 19 residues in the CDR3. CDR3 bases: TGTGCCAGCAGCGTAGCGGGACTAGCGGGGGCCTCTGGGGCCAACGTCCTGACTTTC. Protein product: CASSVAGLAGASGANVLTF. The full variable domain, its missing parts supplied by reference TRBV9 and TRBJ2-6, is DSGVTQTPKHLITATGQRVTLRCSPRSGDLSVYWYQQSLDQGLQFLIQYYNGEERAKGNILERFSAQQFPDLHSELNLSSLELGDSALYFCASSVAGLAGASGANVLTFGAGSRLTVL.

The gene calls are TRBV7-3 and TRBJ2-1; D uncertain. The CDR3 contains 13 residues. The germline V gene encodes CDR1 SGHTA and CDR2 FQGTGA. V lost 3 bases and J 4 bases, leaving 7 bases between the germline ends. CDR3 nucleotide sequence: TGTGCCAGCAGCTTCACGGCATACAATGAGCAGTTCTTC. It codes for CASSFTAYNEQFF.

The V and J genes are TRBV15 and TRBJ2-5; 8 nucleotides align to TRBD2. The germline CDR1 and CDR2 sequences are LNHNV and YYDKDF (reference sequence). J was trimmed by 2 bases and V by 3 bases; bases with no gene match: 5. The CDR3 sequence is 15 residues long. As DNA, the CDR3 is TGTGCCACCAGCAGCTGGGTAGCGGGGCAAGAGACCCAGTACTTC. Residues: CATSSWVAGQETQYF. Variable domain in full (rest from reference TRBV15 and TRBJ2-5): DAMVIQNPRYQVTQFGKPVTLSCSQTLNHNVMYWYQQKSSQAPKLLFHYYDKDFNNEADTPDNFQSRRPNTSFCFLDIRSPGLGDTAMYLCATSSWVAGQETQYFGPGTRLLVL.

This clone was counted a few times. The chain joins TRBV18 to TRBJ2-5, with 13 bases aligning to TRBD2. The CDR3 length is 17 residues. Looked up from germline, CDR1 is KGHSH and CDR2 is LQKENI. V was clipped by 3 bases and J by 3 bases; unmatched bases: 7. The DNA for the CDR3 is TGTGCCAGCTCACCGGATCCTGGGACTAGCGGGGAAGAGACCCAGTACTTC. This gives the protein CASSPDPGTSGEETQYF. Full variable domain (remainder filled in from reference TRBV18 and TRBJ2-5): NAGVMQNPRHLVRRRGQEARLRCSPMKGHSHVYWYRQLPEEGLKFMVYLQKENIIDESGMPKERFSAEFPKEGPSILRIQQVVRGDSAAYFCASSPDPGTSGEETQYFGPGTRLLVL.

This clone was observed a handful of times. The genes are TRBV2 and TRBJ2-7; the match to TRBD1 covers 9 bases. The V and J ends lost 5 bases and 1 base, in that order; junction bases with no gene match: 6. Germline lookup yields CDR1 SNHLY and CDR2 FYNNEI. The CDR3 sequence is 15 residues long. DNA for the CDR3: TGTGCCAGCAGTCCTGAGACAGGGGGATCCTACGAGCAGTACTTC. Translating gives CASSPETGGSYEQYF.

Only a few counts were recorded for this clone. The chain employs TRBV5-1 and TRBJ2-5, with 7 positions matching TRBD1. The CDR3 has 16 amino acids. The trim removed 0 bases at V and 5 bases at J, leaving 10 bases unmatched. Germline CDR1 reads SGHRS; CDR2 reads YFSETQ. For the CDR3, the DNA is TGCGCCAGCAGCTTGGATATAGGTGCAGGGGGTGAGACCCAGTACTTC. Protein sequence: CASSLDIGAGGETQYF.

The chain combines TRBV4-3 with TRBJ2-1; perhaps TRBD2 as D (6 bases). The CDR3 is 14 residues long. Germline V gene lookup returns CDR1 LGHNA and CDR2 YSLEER. V was trimmed by 0 bases and J by 10 bases, leaving 13 bases between them. CDR3 coding DNA: TGCGCCAGCAGCCAAGAACCTAGCGTTTTGGAGCAGTTCTTC. Its translation: CASSQEPSVLEQFF.

This clone has a handful of counts. CDR3 bases: TGCGCCAGCAGCCCACGGGGGAACTACGAGCAGTACTTC. Translating it yields CASSPRGNYEQYF. The chain joins TRBV4-3 to TRBJ2-7; possible D gene TRBD2, 6 bases. The CDR3 runs 13 residues. The ends were cut back, 4 bases at V and 3 bases at J, with 10 bases in the middle. Looked up from germline, CDR1 is LGHNA and CDR2 is YSLEER.

This clone was seen a few times. This rearrangement joins TRBV5-1 to TRBJ2-3; D gene uncertain. CDR1 is SGHRS, CDR2 YFSETQ, per germline. This CDR3 has 14 amino acids. V was cut by 0 bases and J by 2 bases, with 7 bases left in between. Here the CDR3 DNA reads TGCGCCAGCAGCTTGGGATCCCCCACAGATACGCAGTATTTT. Its translation: CASSLGSPTDTQYF. The full variable domain, its missing parts supplied by reference TRBV5-1 and TRBJ2-3, is KAGVTQTPRYLIKTRGQQVTLSCSPISGHRSVSWYQQTPGQGLQFLFEYFSETQRNKGNFPGRFSGRQFSNSRSEMNVSTLELGDSALYLCASSLGSPTDTQYFGPGTRLTVL.

This sequence joins TRBV7-2 and TRBJ2-3; D uncertain. The V and J ends lost 8 bases and 3 bases respectively, with 9 bases between them. CDR3 size: 12 residues. The germline CDR1 and CDR2 sequences are SGHTA and FQGNSA. The CDR3 coding sequence is TGTGCCAGCGAAGGGAAGACAGATACGCAGTATTTT. This sequence encodes CASEGKTDTQYF.

This clone appeared a single time. CDR3 coding DNA: TGCGCCAGCAGTCCGGTACAGAGTTATGGCTACACCTTC. Its translation: CASSPVQSYGYTF. The chain couples TRBV5-1 to TRBJ1-2; no definite D call. V was pared by 5 bases and J by 5 bases, with 13 bases between. There are 13 residues in the CDR3. The germline V gene has CDR1 SGHRS and CDR2 YFSETQ.

The chain is built from TRBV7-8 and TRBJ2-5, with 9 bases fitting TRBD2. The V segment lost 4 bases and the J segment 5 bases; nucleotides outside the gene matches: 14. This CDR3 region has 17 residues. Per the germline V gene, CDR1 is SGHVS and CDR2 is FQNEAQ. CDR3 loop: CASSSTGGRALGETQYF. In DNA form, the CDR3 reads TGTGCCAGCAGCTCGACCGGCGGGAGGGCCCTCGGGGAGACCCAGTACTTC.

V is TRBV9 and J is TRBJ1-2; no firm D call. The CDR3 loop spans 13 amino acids. The germline gives CDR1 SGDLS, CDR2 YYNGEE. The V and J ends lost 0 bases and 2 bases respectively, with 5 bases between them. The CDR3 sequence: CASSVGTNYGYTF. The CDR3 region has the DNA TGTGCCAGCAGCGTAGGAACAAACTATGGCTACACCTTC.

This chain connects TRBV4-2 to TRBJ2-2, with TRBD2 matching over 8 bases. Germline CDR1 reads LGHNA; CDR2 reads YNFKEQ. This CDR3 contains 15 residues. V shed 4 bases, J shed 2 bases, and the junction held 3 bases outside the gene matches. The CDR3 DNA reads TGTGCCAGCAGCCGTAGCGGGGCCAACACCGGGGAGCTGTTTTTT. Translating it yields CASSRSGANTGELFF.

The rearrangement uses TRBV5-4 and TRBJ1-1, with unresolved D. The CDR3 length is 15 residues. The V gene's germline CDR1 is SGHNT and CDR2 YYREEE (reference sequence). V was cut by 4 bases and J by 1 base, with 14 bases left in between. The CDR3 bases are TGTGCCAGCAGCCGGATGGTCAGTGGGAACACTGAAGCTTTCTTT. It codes for CASSRMVSGNTEAFF.

V and J are TRBV4-3 and TRBJ2-3; 7 bases align to TRBD2. The CDR3 totals 14 residues. V trimming: 0 bases; J trimming: 3 bases; junction bases outside the gene matches: 0. Looked up from germline, CDR1 is LGHNA and CDR2 is YSLEER. CDR3 residues: CASSQERETDTQYF. CDR3 nucleotide sequence: TGCGCCAGCAGCCAAGAGCGGGAGACAGATACGCAGTATTTT.